This TCR beta chain appears in the sequencing data of a study of response to subunit inactivated influenza vaccine (dated 2018 in TCRdb). About the investigation overall: The study used deep quantitative T cell receptor repertoire profiling to track responses to a trivalent subunit inactivated influenza vaccine. Results and caveats for the whole study, not just this receptor: The authors suggested that each seasonal influenza vaccination may recruit only a limited number of new T cells.

This clonotype was recorded many times. Its antigen remains unidentified. No qualities accompany the bases; no much larger clone lies one base away. The library was built by means of RT-PCR. Sequenced on an Illumina HiSeq 2500. TCRdb passed the public sequencing reads through fastp at Q25 and MiXCR, retaining productive beta sequences. Duplicate CDR3 protein sequences are folded into a single record with the most common DNA and genes. The sample table contains hundreds of thousands of distinct CDR3 sequences; only one count was recorded for 14% of them. 7.6% of the sample belongs to the ten largest clones. The germline V gene provides CDR1 SGDLS and CDR2 YYNGEE. Including cysteine and phenylalanine, the CDR3 has 15 amino acids. The read is trimmed to its CDR3 DNA, 45 bases read in frame from base 1. The junction shows trimming of 4 bases on V and 2 bases on J, plus 16 bases between the germline ends.

The rearranged chain carries TRBV9 and TRBJ2-7, with the D gene call left open. Sequenced material: PBMCs from blood, taken about 14 days before vaccination. The sequence came from a man in his fifties who received an inactivated influenza vaccine. Donor details come from another sample of the same person, matched by shared clones. The DNA reads as follows: TGTGCCAGCAGCCGTGAGGTAGCAGCCACCTACGAGCAGTACTTC. It translates as CASSREVAATYEQYF.